The sequence of this T cell receptor (beta chain) was determined in a study of blood T cell repertoires in COVID-19. V shed 5 bases and J 3 bases; nucleotides not matched to a gene: 7. Germline V gives CDR1 SEHNR, CDR2 FQNEAQ (reference sequence). The CDR3 runs 15 residues. This table comes from immunoSEQ multiplex PCR, and its TCRdb copy is limited to in-frame clones, with some not included. The sample includes about 480,000 clones, roughly 89% of them seen just once. The chain links TRBV7-9 to TRBJ1-2, with TRBD1 matching 9 bases. The sample consisted of peripheral blood. This TCR was recovered from a man younger than 30 with COVID-19, enrolled during active disease. The CDR3 protein is CASSLEDRGDYGYTF. The CDR3 DNA is TGTGCCAGCAGCCTAGAGGACAGGGGTGACTATGGCTACACCTTC.